This T cell receptor beta chain came from a study of blood T cell repertoires in COVID-19. Study background: The United States, Italy and Spain supplied acute and convalescent COVID-19 samples. The cDNA or gDNA used as material had been derived from T cells, B-cell-depleted T cells, or PBMCs.

In the original analysis: Amplification with reference gene primers provided the estimates of nucleated cell counts. TCRdb's copy holds only in-frame clones and misses some; the assay was immunoSEQ multiplex PCR. V and J calls and clone size are given by that table; D and trimming were obtained from the DNA. The sample holds tens of thousands of clones; 85% to 90% are singletons and the top ten take 43%. V was trimmed by 4 bases and J by 7 bases, leaving 13 bases between them. Germline assignment: CDR1 LNHDA and CDR2 SQIVND (reference sequence). This CDR3 region has 14 residues. It was during active infection that Seattle patients were enrolled and then longitudinally followed.

This TCR derives from a woman aged 60 to 75 with COVID-19, enrolled during active disease. The gene calls are TRBV19 and TRBJ1-4; D unresolved. Sequencing input: peripheral blood. The CDR3 loop is CASSRERGTEKLFF. DNA of the CDR3: TGTGCCAGTAGTAGAGAACGGGGTACTGAAAAACTGTTTTTT.